Below, one T cell receptor (beta chain) is given with its context. Its antigen remains unidentified. This specimen belongs to a study of cytomegalovirus exposure and HLA in healthy donors. PCR used 60 Vbeta primers and 13 Jbeta primers. The repertoire was sequenced with immunoSEQ multiplex PCR; TCRdb's copy has only in-frame clones and lacks some. The data hold approximately 100,000 clones, with 60% to 85% observed a single time. The V gene end was trimmed by 3 bases and the J gene end by 8 bases; junction bases not matched to a gene: 7. Germline-derived CDR1 and CDR2 are SQVTM and ANQGSEA. The CDR3 extends over 13 amino acids. Study-wide results and limits: When a later analysis was performed, an Asian-associated ancestry cluster reportedly had fewer N-insertions than the roughly 730-donor mean. The availability of immune exposure information extended only to CMV serostatus.

This TCR came from a woman between 40 and 55 years old in good health and CMV-seropositive. The V gene is TRBV29-1, the J gene TRBJ2-1; 7 bases fit TRBD1. The sequenced material came from PBMCs. The CDR3 region has the DNA TGCAGCGTTGAGAAGGGGGCAGGCTATGAGCAGTTCTTC. Residues: CSVEKGAGYEQFF.